This T cell receptor (beta chain) was observed in a study of blood T cell repertoires in COVID-19. The sample holds one count of this clone. Assay used: immunoSEQ multiplex PCR; TCRdb lists only in-frame clones, some missing. The repertoire includes roughly 290,000 clones, under 85% of them detected once, and 0.87% sits in the top ten. The V and J ends lost 1 base and 3 bases, in that order; junction bases with no gene match: 8. The CDR3 covers 17 residues. Germline V lookup: CDR1 SGHAT, CDR2 FQNNGV. The specimen was peripheral blood. This sequence joins TRBV11-2 and TRBJ2-1; 8 bases are shared with TRBD2. The sequence derives from a human donor with COVID-19, enrolled during active disease. The donor label of this sample is uncertain. CDR3 nucleotide sequence: TGTGCCAGCAGCTTAGGTCCAGCGGGAGCAAGCTACAATGAGCAGTTCTTC. Translated, it gives CASSLGPAGASYNEQFF. The whole variable domain, remainder taken from reference TRBV11-2 and TRBJ2-1, is EAGVAQSPRYKIIEKRQSVAFWCNPISGHATLYWYQQILGQGPKLLIQFQNNGVVDDSQLPKDRFSAERLKGVDSTLKIQPAKLEDSAVYLCASSLGPAGASYNEQFFGPGTRLTVL.